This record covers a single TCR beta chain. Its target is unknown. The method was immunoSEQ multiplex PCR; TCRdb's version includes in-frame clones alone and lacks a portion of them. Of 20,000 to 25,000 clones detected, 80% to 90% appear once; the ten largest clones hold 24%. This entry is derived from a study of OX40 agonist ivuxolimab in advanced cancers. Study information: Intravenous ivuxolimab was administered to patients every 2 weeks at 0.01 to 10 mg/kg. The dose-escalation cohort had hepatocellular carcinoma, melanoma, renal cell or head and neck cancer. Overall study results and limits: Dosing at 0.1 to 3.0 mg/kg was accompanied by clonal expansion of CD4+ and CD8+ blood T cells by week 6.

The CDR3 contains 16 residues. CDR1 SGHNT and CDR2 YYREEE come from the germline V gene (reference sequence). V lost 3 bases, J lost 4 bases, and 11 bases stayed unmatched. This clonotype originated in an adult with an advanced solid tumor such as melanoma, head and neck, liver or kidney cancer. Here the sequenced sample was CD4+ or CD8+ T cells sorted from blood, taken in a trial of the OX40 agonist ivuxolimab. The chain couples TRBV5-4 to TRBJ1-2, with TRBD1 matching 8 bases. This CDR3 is CASSSQPTDRVYGYTF. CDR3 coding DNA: TGTGCCAGCAGCTCCCAGCCTACGGACAGGGTCTATGGCTACACCTTC.